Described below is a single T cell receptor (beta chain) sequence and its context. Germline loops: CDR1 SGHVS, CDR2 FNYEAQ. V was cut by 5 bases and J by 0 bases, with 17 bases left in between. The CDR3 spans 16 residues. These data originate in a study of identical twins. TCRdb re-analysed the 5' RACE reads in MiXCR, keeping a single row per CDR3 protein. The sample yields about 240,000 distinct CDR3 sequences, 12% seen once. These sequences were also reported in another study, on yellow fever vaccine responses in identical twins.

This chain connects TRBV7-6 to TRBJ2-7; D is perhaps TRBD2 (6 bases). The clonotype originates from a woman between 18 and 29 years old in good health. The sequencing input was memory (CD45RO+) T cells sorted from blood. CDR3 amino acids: CASSAEGSGSSYEQYF. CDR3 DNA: TGTGCCAGCAGCGCCGAGGGTAGCGGAAGCTCCTACGAGCAGTACTTC.